The subject of this entry is one T cell receptor beta chain. This sample was taken from a study of blood T cell repertoires in COVID-19. In the study overall: The United States, Italy and Spain supplied acute and convalescent COVID-19 samples. T cells, B-cell-depleted T cells, or PBMCs supplied cDNA or gDNA.

The CDR3 is 12 residues long. V shed 7 bases and J 4 bases; nucleotides not matched to a gene: 3. Germline loops: CDR1 PRHDT, CDR2 FYEKMQ (reference sequence). Only in-frame clones appear in the TCRdb table, and some are missing; sequencing was by immunoSEQ multiplex PCR. The sample contains approximately 99,000 clones, 88% of which appear only once. The source material was peripheral blood. V usage is TRBV13 and J usage is TRBJ1-2; 7 bases map to TRBD1. This TCR was recovered from a human donor in a cohort sampled during active COVID-19. CDR3 bases: TGTGCCAGCATTCGGACAGGCTATGGCTACACCTTC. Its translation is CASIRTGYGYTF.